This passage covers 30 T cell receptor beta chains from one sample sequenced in a study of CD8+ T cells in alopecia areata. Investigators isolated RNA and reverse transcribed it into cDNA to act as the sequencing template. Profiling relied on immunoSEQ multiplex PCR, and the TCRdb table lists in-frame clones only, not all of them. The table has about 140,000 clones, 51% seen once. Source: CD4+ T cells sorted from blood, taken at week 0. These receptors originate from a human donor with alopecia areata.

This clone was seen a few times. This chain links TRBV4-1 with TRBJ2-5; D is possibly TRBD2 (7 bases). This CDR3 has 14 amino acids. V was cut by 4 bases and J by 4 bases, with 13 bases left in between. Germline V gene sequence: CDR1 MGHRA, CDR2 YSYEKL. CDR3 coding DNA: TGCGCCAGCAGCCGCCTGGGAGGGGGAGAGACCCAGTACTTC. Residues: CASSRLGGGETQYF.

The V gene is TRBV15, the J gene TRBJ2-5; D is ambiguous. Trimming cost V 0 bases and J 5 bases, with 10 bases left between them. This CDR3 contains 14 residues. The germline V gene encodes CDR1 LNHNV and CDR2 YYDKDF (reference sequence). The CDR3 protein is CATSRDRELETQYF. The DNA for the CDR3 is TGTGCCACCAGCAGAGATCGTGAGTTGGAGACCCAGTACTTC.

This chain joins TRBV11-2 and TRBJ2-2; D call uncertain. In germline, CDR1 is SGHAT, CDR2 FQNNGV. Trimming pared 6 bases from V and 8 bases from J, leaving 16 bases between. The CDR3 runs 14 residues. The CDR3 nucleotides are TGTGCCAGCAGAACTCTGATCAGCGTTGGGGAGCTGTTTTTT. Translated: CASRTLISVGELFF.

As DNA, the CDR3 is TGCGCCAGCAGCGACACAGGGGTGGACATTCAGTACTTC. This encodes CASSDTGVDIQYF. This chain links TRBV5-1 with TRBJ2-4; 7 positions match TRBD1. The CDR3 sequence is 13 residues long. Trimming took 4 bases from V and 8 from J; bases not matched to a gene: 6. Germline V gene lookup returns CDR1 SGHRS and CDR2 YFSETQ.

This clone is a singleton in its sample. CDR3 protein: CATSGGTYNEQFF. The CDR3 bases are TGTGCCACCAGCGGCGGGACTTACAATGAGCAGTTCTTC. V gene TRBV15 combines with J gene TRBJ2-1, with a weak D call TRBD2 (6 bases). This CDR3 has 13 residues. The germline V gene encodes CDR1 LNHNV and CDR2 YYDKDF (reference sequence). V dropped 5 bases and J dropped 4 bases, with 9 bases sitting between them. Variable domain in full (rest from reference TRBV15 and TRBJ2-1): DAMVIQNPRYQVTQFGKPVTLSCSQTLNHNVMYWYQQKSSQAPKLLFHYYDKDFNNEADTPDNFQSRRPNTSFCFLDIRSPGLGDTAMYLCATSGGTYNEQFFGPGTRLTVL.

This chain connects TRBV7-2 to TRBJ1-5; D is uncertain. Germline lookup yields CDR1 SGHTA and CDR2 FQGNSA. CDR3 length equals 13 residues. The germline V and J ends were trimmed by 1 base and 4 bases, with 5 bases remaining between them. CDR3 loop: CASSLDPNQPQHF. The CDR3 region has the DNA TGTGCCAGCAGCTTAGACCCAAATCAGCCCCAGCATTTT.

V is TRBV30 and J is TRBJ2-5; 10 positions match TRBD1. This CDR3 has 16 residues. CDR1 GTSNPN and CDR2 SVGIG come from the germline V gene (reference sequence). Trimming at V came to 4 bases and at J to 3 bases, leaving 11 bases not matched to a gene. As DNA, the CDR3 is TGTGCCTGGACCTACCGGGACAGGGGATGGAAAGAGACCCAGTACTTC. It codes for CAWTYRDRGWKETQYF.

This chain connects TRBV4-2 to TRBJ2-2; 7 nucleotides align to TRBD1. The V segment lost 1 base and the J segment 5 bases; nucleotides outside the gene matches: 7. The CDR3 consists of 16 residues. Germline loops: CDR1 LGHNA, CDR2 YNFKEQ. CDR3 nucleotides: TGTGCCAGCAGCCAAGTTCGACAGGGAGCGACCGGGGAGCTGTTTTTT. Its protein is CASSQVRQGATGELFF.

V usage is TRBV25-1 and J usage is TRBJ2-3; TRBD1 matches 10 bases. From germline, CDR1 is MGHDK and CDR2 SYGVNS. V trimming: 5 bases; J trimming: 7 bases; junction bases outside the gene matches: 9. CDR3 length equals 15 residues. The CDR3 reads CASSLRDRGSNTQYF. CDR3 DNA sequence: TGTGCCAGCAGTCTCCGGGACAGGGGCTCGAATACGCAGTATTTT.

The rearrangement uses TRBV5-1 and TRBJ1-4; D not resolved. Germline V gene sequence: CDR1 SGHRS, CDR2 YFSETQ. The ends were cut back, 5 bases at V and 0 bases at J, with 8 bases in the middle. The CDR3 has 14 amino acids. The CDR3 nucleotides are TGCGCCAGCAGTCCTGAGACAACTAATGAAAAACTGTTTTTT. This sequence encodes CASSPETTNEKLFF.

This sequence joins TRBV19 and TRBJ1-2, with no clear D. V dropped 3 bases and J dropped 4 bases, with 6 bases sitting between them. The CDR3 has 12 amino acids. Germline assignment: CDR1 LNHDA and CDR2 SQIVND (reference sequence). The CDR3 loop is CASSIPAYGYTF. In DNA form, the CDR3 reads TGTGCCAGTAGTATTCCGGCCTATGGCTACACCTTC.

This clone appeared once. The chain joins TRBV27 to TRBJ2-5, with 11 bases identical to TRBD2. The trim removed 6 bases at V and 4 bases at J, leaving 13 bases unmatched. CDR3 length equals 17 residues. Germline V CDR1 and CDR2: MNHEY, SMNVEV (reference sequence). DNA of the CDR3: TGTGCCAGCAGCCCATGGGTTAGCGGGAGGGGCCGAGAGACCCAGTACTTC. Its translation is CASSPWVSGRGRETQYF.

Concerning this clone: At one of its ends the junction is not consistent with the germline gene, which may arise from a read error. The chain recombines TRBV5-1 with TRBJ2-6; 7 positions match TRBD1. Germline values: CDR1 SGHRS, CDR2 YFSETQ. CDR3 size: 15 residues. CDR3 sequence reads: CASSFTGVGANVLTF. Written as DNA, the CDR3 is TGCGCCAGCAGCTTTACAGGGGTAGGGGCCAACGTCCTGACCTTC.

The chain employs TRBV5-1 and TRBJ2-5; 7 positions agree with TRBD2. The germline V gene has CDR1 SGHRS and CDR2 YFSETQ. The V and J ends lost 4 bases and 0 bases, in that order; junction bases with no gene match: 6. CDR3 length equals 15 residues. Here the CDR3 DNA reads TGCGCCAGCAGCCGCCTAGCGGATTACCAAGAGACCCAGTACTTC. Residues: CASSRLADYQETQYF.

The chain recombines TRBV15 with TRBJ1-2; 7 positions agree with TRBD1. Trimming cost V 1 base and J 7 bases; bases outside gene matches: 3. This CDR3 contains 13 residues. The germline CDR1 and CDR2 sequences are LNHNV and YYDKDF (reference sequence). CDR3 loop: CATSRAGTAGYTF. For the CDR3, the DNA is TGTGCCACCAGCAGAGCCGGGACAGCTGGCTACACCTTC.

Many counts were recorded for this clone. The junction departs from the called germline gene at one end, perhaps through a read error. The chain uses TRBV7-8 and TRBJ2-5; 10 nucleotides align to TRBD2. In germline, CDR1 is SGHVS, CDR2 FQNEAQ. The CDR3 is made up of 11 amino acids. CDR3 loop: CASGSTETQYF. CDR3 nucleotide sequence: TGCGCTAGCGGGAGTACTGAGACCCAGTACTTC.

This rearrangement joins TRBV29-1 to TRBJ2-7, with D perhaps TRBD2 (5 bases). The CDR3 consists of 12 residues. Trimming cost V 5 bases and J 3 bases, with 11 bases left between them. Per germline, CDR1 SQVTM and CDR2 ANQGSEA. The CDR3, as DNA: TGCAGCGTTCGGACGGGGATCTACGAGCAGTACTTC. Protein product: CSVRTGIYEQYF.

This clone was counted only a few times. The V and J genes are TRBV4-1 and TRBJ2-7; TRBD2 agrees at 7 bases. Germline V lookup: CDR1 MGHRA, CDR2 YSYEKL. There are 14 residues in the CDR3. J lost 6 bases, V lost 2 bases, and 7 bases had no gene match. CDR3 sequence reads: CASSQPRESSEQYF. As DNA, the CDR3 is TGCGCCAGCAGCCAACCGCGGGAGTCAAGCGAGCAGTACTTC.

The V and J genes are TRBV7-9 and TRBJ2-5, with TRBD1 as a possible D gene (7 bases). The CDR3 is 15 amino acids. Deletions cut 1 base from V and 4 bases from J, with 13 bases between. Germline CDR1 SEHNR, CDR2 FQNEAQ (reference sequence). In DNA, the CDR3 is TGTGCCAGCAGCTTAGGTGGAGGGGGCGGAGAGACCCAGTACTTC. Translated: CASSLGGGGGETQYF.

The sample holds a few counts of this clone. The chain uses TRBV4-2 and TRBJ1-3; D is unclear. With 3 bases removed from V and 3 bases from J, the gap between germline ends came to 9 bases. The CDR3 runs to 14 residues. Germline CDR1 is LGHNA and CDR2 is YNFKEQ. CDR3 in DNA: TGTGCCAGCAGCCAGGGGAATAATGGAAACACCATATATTTT. Protein: CASSQGNNGNTIYF.

The rearrangement uses TRBV29-1 and TRBJ2-1; 7 nucleotides align to TRBD2. CDR1 SQVTM and CDR2 ANQGSEA come from the germline V gene. The CDR3 runs to 13 residues. Trimming at V came to 7 bases and at J to 3 bases, leaving 6 bases not matched to a gene. The CDR3 region is CSGASGSYNEQFF. CDR3 in DNA: TGCAGCGGTGCTAGCGGCAGCTACAATGAGCAGTTCTTC.

The V call is TRBV29-1, the J call TRBJ2-2, with no clear D. The CDR3 runs to 13 residues. V gave up 8 bases and J gave up 1 base, with 11 bases separating them. Germline CDR1 reads SQVTM; CDR2 reads ANQGSEA. The CDR3 DNA follows: TGCAGCACTCGGACGGGGAACACCGGGGAGCTGTTTTTT. It is translated as CSTRTGNTGELFF.

The chain combines TRBV18 with TRBJ1-1, with D hard to call. The CDR3 extends over 14 amino acids. Germline loops: CDR1 KGHSH, CDR2 LQKENI. V dropped 6 bases and J dropped 0 bases, with 11 bases sitting between them. The CDR3 is CASSLGFMNTEAFF. The CDR3 DNA follows: TGTGCCAGCTCCCTTGGATTCATGAACACTGAAGCTTTCTTT.

This chain uses TRBV29-1 with TRBJ2-1; TRBD2 aligns across 9 bases. The CDR3 totals 11 residues. Germline CDR1 reads SQVTM; CDR2 reads ANQGSEA. V lost 6 bases, J lost 10 bases, and 4 bases stayed unmatched. As DNA, the CDR3 is TGCAGCGTGCAGCTAGCGGGAGAGCAGTTCTTC. Translation gives CSVQLAGEQFF.

This clone was seen more than once but under ten times. The rearrangement uses TRBV29-1 and TRBJ2-3; D uncertain. CDR3 length: 14 amino acids. Trimming pared 3 bases from V and 1 base from J, leaving 11 bases between. Germline values: CDR1 SQVTM, CDR2 ANQGSEA. DNA for the CDR3: TGCAGCGTTGATGGTCGGACGCGCACAGATACGCAGTATTTT. This codes for CSVDGRTRTDTQYF.

This clone has ten or more counts. The chain carries TRBV2 and TRBJ2-3, with 9 positions matching TRBD2. V lost 5 bases, J lost 4 bases, and 4 bases stayed unmatched. Germline CDR1 reads SNHLY; CDR2 reads FYNNEI. The CDR3 totals 14 residues. CDR3 nucleotide sequence: TGTGCCAGCAGTCCGGGACTAGCTCCAGATACGCAGTATTTT. Its protein is CASSPGLAPDTQYF.

The V gene is TRBV10-3, the J gene TRBJ2-3, with D unclear. The germline V gene encodes CDR1 ENHRY and CDR2 SYGVKD. Trimming removed 10 bases at V and 6 bases at J, with 17 bases between. The length of the CDR3 is 13 residues. The DNA for the CDR3 is TGTGCCACCTTCAGACCCCCGGCGGATACGCAGTATTTT. It codes for CATFRPPADTQYF.

This clone was observed a few times. The rearrangement links TRBV7-2 to TRBJ1-2, with a weak D call TRBD1 (5 bases). CDR1 SGHTA and CDR2 FQGNSA come from the germline V gene. V was clipped by 6 bases and J by 2 bases, with 19 bases between them. This CDR3 spans 16 amino acids. This CDR3 is CASRLFGGTANYGYTF. The CDR3 DNA follows: TGTGCCAGCAGGTTGTTTGGGGGGACGGCCAACTATGGCTACACCTTC.

The rearrangement uses TRBV7-2 and TRBJ1-2; D is ambiguous. The CDR3 is 14 amino acids. The germline CDR1 and CDR2 sequences are SGHTA and FQGNSA. V lost 1 base and J lost 2, with 8 bases in between. The CDR3, as DNA: TGTGCCAGCAGCTTAGGGGTCCAGAACTATGGCTACACCTTC. It encodes CASSLGVQNYGYTF.

V gene TRBV7-2 combines with J gene TRBJ1-2; no clear D gene. CDR1 is SGHTA, CDR2 FQGNSA, per germline. The germline V and J ends were trimmed by 4 bases and 7 bases, with 13 bases remaining between them. The CDR3 runs to 13 residues. Written as DNA, the CDR3 is TGTGCCAGCAGCTCGCGGCCGCTTGGTGGCTACACCTTC. Translating gives CASSSRPLGGYTF.